This T cell receptor beta chain is drawn from a study of blood T cells in healthy people across ages. The CDR3 consists of 15 residues. CDR1 and CDR2 from the germline V gene are SGHAT and FQDESV (reference sequence). V was clipped by 5 bases and J by 2 bases; unmatched bases: 5. Then a second PCR, running roughly 7 to 11 cycles, was carried out with a sample-barcoded 5' primer and a J-beta primer mix. Each CDR3 protein gets one entry after TCRdb re-called the 5' RACE reads with MiXCR. The sample shows some 1.7 million distinct CDR3 sequences, approximately 28% of them seen only once. This clonotype was seen ten or more times.

V is TRBV11-1 and J is TRBJ1-1; 10 positions match TRBD1. The source is a woman aged 30 to 39 in good health. The sequenced material came from blood. The CDR3 nucleotides are TGTGCCAGCAGCCCCGGGACAGGGGTTAACACTGAAGCTTTCTTT. This translates into CASSPGTGVNTEAFF. The variable domain in full, completed from reference TRBV11-1 and TRBJ1-1, reads EAEVAQSPRYKITEKSQAVAFWCDPISGHATLYWYRQILGQGPELLVQFQDESVVDDSQLPKDRFSAERLKGVDSTLKIQPAELGDSAMYLCASSPGTGVNTEAFFGQGTRLTVV.